One and the same sample provided the 27 T cell receptor beta chains below, sequenced in a study of breast tumors, draining lymph nodes, adjacent tissues. In TCRdb, the multiplex PCR reads were re-called with MiXCR into one record per CDR3 protein. The sample contains roughly 15,000 distinct CDR3 sequences, around 57% of which appear only once. The specimen was tumor-adjacent breast tissue. Source of these receptors: a female donor with breast cancer. Some clones in this sample may be carry-over from other donors' samples.

This chain links TRBV4-2 with TRBJ2-7; D perhaps matches TRBD1 (6 bases). Trimming took 1 base from V and 5 from J, leaving 12 bases between them. The CDR3 extends over 14 amino acids. CDR1 and CDR2 (germline): LGHNA, YNFKEQ. CDR3 protein: CASSQGRTANEQYF. CDR3 sequence (DNA): TGTGCCAGCAGCCAAGGCCGGACAGCCAACGAGCAGTACTTC.

This clonotype was observed once. The chain has TRBV12-3 or TRBV12-4 and TRBJ1-5, with D uncertain. The CDR3 covers 13 residues. The V end lost 3 bases, the J end lost 4 bases, and 7 bases lay between the germline ends. CDR3 sequence: CASSLSMNQPQHF. CDR3 nucleotides: TGTGCCAGCAGTTTGTCAATGAATCAGCCCCAGCATTTT.

This clonotype was counted at least ten times. V is TRBV10-3 and J is TRBJ1-1; maybe TRBD1 (5 bases). Trimming took 3 bases from V and 7 from J, leaving 15 bases between them. Germline values: CDR1 ENHRY, CDR2 SYGVKD. The CDR3 length is 14 residues. CDR3 bases: TGTGCCATCAGTGATAACGGGAATGGGGGTGAAGCTTTCTTT. Translation gives CAISDNGNGGEAFF.

This clonotype was counted ten times or more. One base away lies a much larger clone, so this may be a sequencing read error. This sequence joins TRBV6-5 and TRBJ1-5; D unresolved. CDR3 length: 13 residues. The ends were cut back, 5 bases at V and 6 bases at J, with 11 bases in the middle. Germline values: CDR1 MNHEY, CDR2 SVGAGI. The CDR3 here is CASSPRRTQPQHF. The DNA for the CDR3 is TGTGCCAGCAGTCCTCGGCGAACTCAGCCCCAGCATTTT.

For this clonotype: A read error may produce the germline difference seen at one junction end. This chain links TRBV12-3 or TRBV12-4 with TRBJ2-1; D remains ambiguous. CDR3 length: 11 amino acids. The CDR3 loop is CAGSFDNEQLF. The DNA for the CDR3 is TGTGCCGGCAGTTTTGACAATGAGCAGCTCTTC.

The J gene is TRBJ1-4, the V gene TRBV11-2; D is undetermined. This CDR3 spans 14 amino acids. The V end was cut by 4 bases, the J end by 7 bases, with 13 bases between. Germline CDR1 SGHAT, CDR2 FQNNGV. Written as DNA, the CDR3 is TGTGCCAGCAGCTCGGTACAATCTAGTGAAAAACTGTTTTTT. Amino acids: CASSSVQSSEKLFF.

The V gene is TRBV20-1, the J gene TRBJ2-7; D remains ambiguous. Trimming shortened V by 1 base and J by 7 bases, and 8 bases separated the two germline ends. The germline gives CDR1 DFQATT, CDR2 SNEGSKA (reference sequence). The CDR3 is made up of 11 amino acids. CDR3 coding DNA: TGCAGTGCTAGAGGACCGCGAGAGCAGTACTTC. It is translated as CSARGPREQYF.

The chain uses TRBV6-1 and TRBJ2-7; D gene uncertain. The germline CDR1 and CDR2 sequences are MNHNS and SASEGT. The CDR3 runs 12 residues. V shed 7 bases and J shed 3 bases, with 10 bases lying between them. The CDR3 spells CASTDGGYEQYF. The CDR3 DNA reads as TGTGCCAGCACCGACGGCGGCTACGAGCAGTACTTC.

In this sample, this clonotype turned up many times. V and J are TRBV7-9 and TRBJ1-2; weak D call: TRBD1 (6 bases). CDR3 size: 13 residues. Trimming pared 6 bases from V and 2 bases from J, leaving 10 bases between. The germline gives CDR1 SEHNR, CDR2 FQNEAQ (reference sequence). The CDR3 loop is CASRDSLNYGYTF. DNA of the CDR3: TGTGCCAGCAGGGACAGCCTGAACTATGGCTACACCTTC.

This clonotype was detected ten times or more. A much more abundant neighbour one base away suggests this may be a read error. This sequence joins TRBV20-1 and TRBJ1-2; the D is unclear. Per germline, CDR1 DFQATT and CDR2 SNEGSKA (reference sequence). The CDR3 covers 12 residues. CDR3 sequence: CSAWSGIYGSTF. The CDR3 region has the DNA TGCAGTGCTTGGTCGGGGATATATGGCTCCACCTTC.

The chain recombines TRBV24-1 with TRBJ1-5; D gene unclear. This CDR3 comprises 17 residues. Germline CDR1 reads KGHDR; CDR2 reads SFDVKD. Between the trimmed V and J ends, which lost 2 bases and 2 bases, there was a span of 15 bases. Here the CDR3 reads CATSDSTRGTGNQPQHF. The DNA for the CDR3 is TGTGCCACCAGTGATTCAACGCGGGGTACGGGCAATCAGCCCCAGCATTTT.

The chain couples TRBV7-8 to TRBJ2-3; no clear D. Per the germline V gene, CDR1 is SGHVS and CDR2 is FQNEAQ. This CDR3 has 15 amino acids. The V end lost 7 bases, the J end lost 0 bases, and 14 bases lay between the germline ends. The CDR3 is CASTSATLSTDTQYF. As DNA, the CDR3 is TGTGCCAGCACCTCGGCGACCCTCAGCACAGATACGCAGTATTTT.

The rearrangement uses TRBV19 and TRBJ2-7, with a possible D match to TRBD1 (7 bases). This CDR3 has 13 residues. Trimming took 3 bases from V and 5 from J, leaving 11 bases between them. CDR1 and CDR2 (germline): LNHDA, SQIVND (reference sequence). The CDR3, as DNA: TGTGCCAGTAGTATCCAGGGGGGTCACGAGCAGTACTTC. Translated: CASSIQGGHEQYF.

The genes are TRBV11-2 and TRBJ1-2; D is perhaps TRBD1 (5 bases). This CDR3 comprises 18 residues. V was trimmed by 0 bases and J by 4 bases, leaving 21 bases between them. CDR1 is SGHAT and CDR2 is FQNNGV in the germline V gene. The CDR3 DNA reads as TGTGCCAGCAGCTTAGAAGGGTGGGGCAGGGTCGGTTTCTATGGCTACACCTTC. Protein: CASSLEGWGRVGFYGYTF.

The chain is built from TRBV19 and TRBJ2-7, with 7 bases matching TRBD1. This CDR3 is built from 14 residues. Germline values: CDR1 LNHDA, CDR2 SQIVND (reference sequence). V lost 5 bases, J lost 2 bases, and 6 bases stayed unmatched. In nucleotides, the CDR3 is TGTGCCAGTAGTGGAGTGGGACAGCCCTACGAGCAGTACTTC. Amino acid sequence: CASSGVGQPYEQYF.

The CDR3 region has the DNA TGTGCCAGTAGTATAGCAGGGAGTGAGCAGTACTTC. Translating it yields CASSIAGSEQYF. The chain carries TRBV19 and TRBJ2-7; the D gene could be TRBD1 or TRBD2 (5 bases each). Germline V gene data show CDR1 as LNHDA and CDR2 as SQIVND (reference sequence). The CDR3 has 12 residues. V was shortened by 1 base and J by 7 bases, with 8 bases between the two germline ends.

Points on this clonotype: In this CDR3 the conserved last residue, phenylalanine or tryptophan, is missing, so a read error is likely. The chain employs TRBV7-2 and TRBJ2-1; TRBD1 or TRBD2 may be the D gene (5 bases each). V was clipped by 3 bases and J by 0 bases, with 12 bases between them. The CDR3 is made up of 16 amino acids. Germline V gives CDR1 SGHTA, CDR2 FQGNSA. DNA for the CDR3: TGTGCCAGCAGCTTTGCCGGGACGGCCTCCTACAATGAGCAGTTCCTC. Its translation: CASSFAGTASYNEQFL.

This clonotype was observed a single time. This sequence joins TRBV20-1 and TRBJ1-2, with 7 bases lining up with TRBD1. CDR1 DFQATT and CDR2 SNEGSKA come from the germline V gene (reference sequence). V gave up 6 bases and J gave up 5 bases; unmatched junction bases: 15. The CDR3 runs to 15 residues. The CDR3 region has the DNA TGCAGTGCGGCTTTGTACAGGGGAAGCGATTATGGCTACACCTTC. Protein product: CSAALYRGSDYGYTF.

Details on this clonotype: Given the absence of the conserved phenylalanine or tryptophan at the CDR3 end, a read error is likely. The chain joins TRBV2 to TRBJ2-7; 8 bases fit TRBD2. Germline CDR1 is SNHLY and CDR2 is FYNNEI. The CDR3 runs 15 residues. J was trimmed by 9 bases and V by 6 bases; bases with no gene match: 16. The CDR3 loop reads CASRAPAHSGNVQYL. CDR3 nucleotide sequence: TGTGCCAGCAGGGCGCCCGCGCATAGCGGGAACGTGCAGTACTTA.

This clonotype is medium-sized (0.01 to 0.1%) in the sample. The chain uses TRBV20-1 and TRBJ2-5; D is unclear. CDR1 and CDR2 from the germline V gene are DFQATT and SNEGSKA (reference sequence). The CDR3 extends over 11 amino acids. V was cut by 6 bases and J by 0 bases, with 5 bases left in between. CDR3 bases: TGCAGTGCAGAGTACCAAGAGACCCAGTACTTC. It codes for CSAEYQETQYF.

The chain joins TRBV14 to TRBJ2-4, with no clear D. Germline V CDR1 and CDR2: SGHDN, FVKESK. The CDR3 sequence is 12 residues long. Trimming took off 3 bases at V and 6 bases at J, with 6 bases between the two ends. CDR3 DNA sequence: TGTGCCAGCAGCCAGGCAGGAAACATTCAGTACTTC. It encodes CASSQAGNIQYF.

The V call is TRBV20-1, the J call TRBJ2-7; 10 bases match TRBD1. This CDR3 is 13 amino acids long. J gave up 4 bases and V 6 bases, and 6 bases lay outside the gene matches. Per the germline V gene, CDR1 is DFQATT and CDR2 is SNEGSKA (reference sequence). In nucleotides, the CDR3 is TGCAGTGCCCGGGACAGGGGCATGTACGAGCAGTACTTC. This translates into CSARDRGMYEQYF.

This clonotype is medium-sized in the sample. The V and J genes are TRBV10-3 and TRBJ1-5, with 7 positions matching TRBD1. The germline CDR1 and CDR2 sequences are ENHRY and SYGVKD. The CDR3 has 16 amino acids. V trimming: 2 bases; J trimming: 0 bases; junction bases outside the gene matches: 4. The CDR3 sequence is CAISEEGQYSNQPQHF. The CDR3 DNA reads as TGTGCCATCAGTGAGGAGGGACAGTATAGCAATCAGCCCCAGCATTTT.

V usage is TRBV7-2 and J usage is TRBJ1-6; D remains ambiguous. With 1 base removed from V and 7 bases from J, the gap between germline ends came to 11 bases. The CDR3 is 15 residues long. Germline V lookup: CDR1 SGHTA, CDR2 FQGNSA. In DNA, the CDR3 is TGTGCCAGCAGCTTAGATCGTACGGGAAATTCACCCCTCCACTTT. Amino acids: CASSLDRTGNSPLHF.

This rearrangement joins TRBV7-9 to TRBJ1-3; D perhaps matches TRBD1 (5 bases). CDR3 length: 16 residues. Trimming took 2 bases from V and 1 from J, leaving 12 bases between them. Germline values: CDR1 SEHNR, CDR2 FQNEAQ (reference sequence). The CDR3 sequence is CASSLNFGGSGNTIYF. As DNA, the CDR3 is TGTGCCAGCAGCTTAAATTTCGGGGGATCTGGAAACACCATATATTTT.

The rearrangement joins TRBV5-1 to TRBJ2-1; maybe TRBD1 (5 bases). The CDR3 consists of 16 residues. Germline V gene lookup returns CDR1 SGHRS and CDR2 YFSETQ. The V end lost 0 bases, the J end lost 1 base, and 11 bases lay between the germline ends. In DNA form, the CDR3 reads TGCGCCAGCAGCTTGGGATGGACAAAGTCCTACAATGAGCAGTTCTTC. Its translation: CASSLGWTKSYNEQFF.

This clonotype was counted between two and nine times. The chain carries TRBV14 and TRBJ2-3; 7 bases are a match to TRBD2. This CDR3 spans 14 amino acids. Per the germline V gene, CDR1 is SGHDN and CDR2 is FVKESK. Trimming at V came to 5 bases and at J to 3 bases, leaving 5 bases not matched to a gene. The chain's CDR3 is CASSYSGGTDTQYF. The CDR3 nucleotides are TGTGCCAGCAGCTACTCCGGGGGGACAGATACGCAGTATTTT.